A single sample gave rise to the 28 T cell receptor beta chains below, sequenced in a study of CD8 T cells in Susac syndrome. With random hexamers, reverse transcription was performed on about 0.45 to 1 ug of RNA. TCRdb processed the immunoSEQ multiplex PCR reads anew with MiXCR; each CDR3 protein has one entry. The sample includes fewer than 150,000 distinct CDR3 sequences, around nine tenths of them seen just once. Sequencing was done on a sample of CD8+ T cells from PBMCs. The origin of the receptors is a human donor with multiple sclerosis.

V gene TRBV5-1 combines with J gene TRBJ2-1; TRBD2 might be the D (5 bases). V shed 5 bases and J shed 4 bases, with 22 bases lying between them. Germline-derived CDR1 and CDR2 are SGHRS and YFSETQ. This CDR3 has 17 amino acids. The CDR3 nucleotides read TGCGCCAGCAGGCCCCCGGCCGGCGGGCAGACTTACAATGAGCAGTTCTTC. Protein sequence: CASRPPAGGQTYNEQFF.

This chain connects TRBV30 to TRBJ1-2; possible D gene TRBD1, 6 bases. CDR1 is GTSNPN, CDR2 SVGIG, per germline (reference sequence). The CDR3 loop spans 13 amino acids. The CDR3 sequence: CVGRQLGGAGYTF. CDR3 coding DNA: TGTGTTGGAAGACAACTGGGGGGCGCGGGCTACACCTTC.

The chain is built from TRBV7-9 and TRBJ2-3; 7 bases map to TRBD2. Germline-derived CDR1 and CDR2 are SEHNR and FQNEAQ (reference sequence). Unmatched junction bases numbered 7, after V lost 4 bases and J lost 3 bases. The CDR3 is 15 amino acids. In DNA form, the CDR3 reads TGTGCCAGCAGCTCCCCGCGCGGGAGTACAGATACGCAGTATTTT. Amino acid sequence: CASSSPRGSTDTQYF.

This rearrangement joins TRBV4-3 to TRBJ2-7; 7 positions agree with TRBD2. CDR3 length: 14 amino acids. V trimming: 1 base; J trimming: 2 bases; junction bases outside the gene matches: 2. Germline loops: CDR1 LGHNA, CDR2 YSLEER. CDR3: CASSQGAGTYEQYF. DNA for the CDR3: TGCGCCAGCAGCCAAGGAGCGGGGACCTACGAGCAGTACTTC.

The chain joins TRBV7-8 to TRBJ2-3; 7 bases agree with TRBD1. Germline loops: CDR1 SGHVS, CDR2 FQNEAQ. The ends lost 1 base at V and 4 bases at J; junction bases unmatched: 5. CDR3 size: 15 residues. CDR3 amino acids: CASSLDRGAADTQYF. The CDR3 DNA reads as TGTGCCAGCAGCTTAGACAGGGGAGCGGCAGATACGCAGTATTTT.

This clonotype was recorded only once. The rearrangement links TRBV7-9 to TRBJ2-7, with D uncertain. This CDR3 is 16 amino acids long. The germline gives CDR1 SEHNR, CDR2 FQNEAQ (reference sequence). Between the trimmed V and J ends, which lost 4 bases and 0 bases, there was a span of 16 bases. The CDR3 nucleotides read TGTGCCAGCAGCTCCTCTGTGGGCTCCAGCTCCTACGAGCAGTACTTC. This encodes CASSSSVGSSSYEQYF.

The rearrangement joins TRBV7-9 to TRBJ2-7, with D unclear. Trimming took off 4 bases at V and 0 bases at J, with 7 bases between the two ends. CDR1 SEHNR and CDR2 FQNEAQ come from the germline V gene (reference sequence). The CDR3 runs 13 residues. CDR3 sequence reads: CASSYVASYEQYF. The CDR3 DNA reads TGTGCCAGCAGCTATGTCGCCTCCTACGAGCAGTACTTC.

The rearrangement uses TRBV2 and TRBJ1-2; TRBD1 is a possible D gene (5 bases). This CDR3 is built from 13 residues. CDR1 and CDR2 from the germline V gene are SNHLY and FYNNEI. The ends were cut back, 8 bases at V and 6 bases at J, with 16 bases in the middle. The chain's CDR3 is CASPRQGMDGYTF. The CDR3 DNA reads TGTGCCAGCCCTAGGCAGGGAATGGATGGCTACACCTTC. Using reference TRBV2 and TRBJ1-2 for the parts outside the CDR3, the full variable domain is EPEVTQTPSHQVTQMGQEVILRCVPISNHLYFYWYRQILGQKVEFLVSFYNNEISEKSEIFDDQFSVERPDGSNFTLKIRSTKLEDSAMYFCASPRQGMDGYTFGSGTRLTVV.

The chain uses TRBV5-8 and TRBJ1-1, with 7 bases fitting TRBD1. Germline V gene data show CDR1 as SGHTS and CDR2 as YDEGEE. There are 14 residues in the CDR3. After removal of 2 bases from V and 4 bases from J, the junction contained 5 bases not matched to a gene. This CDR3 is CASSFSTGITEAFF. As DNA, the CDR3 is TGTGCCAGCAGCTTTTCGACAGGGATCACTGAAGCTTTCTTT.

The V call is TRBV30, the J call TRBJ1-5; no clear D. Germline V lookup: CDR1 GTSNPN, CDR2 SVGIG (reference sequence). The V and J ends lost 0 bases and 5 bases respectively, with 8 bases between them. This CDR3 has 13 amino acids. CDR3 nucleotide sequence: TGTGCCTGGAGTGTAACCAACGATCAGCCCCAGCATTTT. This gives the protein CAWSVTNDQPQHF.

The V call is TRBV11-3, the J call TRBJ2-1, with 14 positions matching TRBD2. The CDR3 length is 15 residues. CDR1 SGHNT and CDR2 YENEEA come from the germline V gene. The ends lost 5 bases at V and 10 bases at J; junction bases unmatched: 7. For the CDR3, the DNA is TGTGCCAGCAGCCCACCGGGACTAGCGGGAGTAGAGCAGTTCTTC. Its translation is CASSPPGLAGVEQFF.

This clonotype turned up a few times. This chain connects TRBV11-1 to TRBJ2-7; tentatively, D is TRBD2 (6 bases). CDR3 length equals 14 residues. Between the trimmed V and J ends, which lost 5 bases and 5 bases, there was a span of 16 bases. Per germline, CDR1 SGHAT and CDR2 FQDESV (reference sequence). The CDR3 nucleotides read TGTGCCAGCAGCCTCGGGGGTAAGATCCACGAGCAGTACTTC. This translates into CASSLGGKIHEQYF.

V and J are TRBV13 and TRBJ2-7; D remains unclear. Germline V CDR1 and CDR2: PRHDT, FYEKMQ (reference sequence). This CDR3 is built from 14 residues. V gave up 6 bases and J gave up 4 bases, with 16 bases separating them. The CDR3 bases are TGTGCCAGCAGTCCCCGCTCTTCTACGTACGAGCAGTACTTC. Amino acid sequence: CASSPRSSTYEQYF.

In this sample, this clonotype turned up once. The gene calls are TRBV20-1 and TRBJ1-1, with D possibly TRBD1 on 6 matching bases. The V gene's germline CDR1 is DFQATT and CDR2 SNEGSKA (reference sequence). The CDR3 spans 12 residues. Between the trimmed V and J ends, which lost 6 bases and 1 base, there was a span of 9 bases. In DNA, the CDR3 is TGCAGTGCCCCGGACAGGAACACTGAAGCTTTCTTT. It is translated as CSAPDRNTEAFF.

The chain carries TRBV2 and TRBJ1-2, with D uncertain. Germline values: CDR1 SNHLY, CDR2 FYNNEI. The V end lost 1 base, the J end lost 7 bases, and 10 bases lay between the germline ends. This CDR3 comprises 13 residues. For the CDR3, the DNA is TGTGCCAGCAGTGAAGATGGACCTACTGGCTACACCTTC. Translating gives CASSEDGPTGYTF.

The chain combines TRBV14 with TRBJ2-5; tentatively, D is TRBD2 (5 bases). In germline, CDR1 is SGHDN, CDR2 FVKESK. V was trimmed by 1 base and J by 2 bases, leaving 11 bases between them. The CDR3 loop spans 15 amino acids. The CDR3 is CASSQGGAVQETQYF. CDR3 in DNA: TGTGCCAGCAGCCAAGGGGGAGCGGTACAAGAGACCCAGTACTTC. Using reference TRBV14 and TRBJ2-5 for the parts outside the CDR3, the full variable domain is EAGVTQFPSHSVIEKGQTVTLRCDPISGHDNLYWYRRVMGKEIKFLLHFVKESKQDESGMPNNRFLAERTGGTYSTLKVQPAELEDSGVYFCASSQGGAVQETQYFGPGTRLLVL.

V and J are TRBV7-2 and TRBJ1-4; D possibly corresponds to TRBD1 (6 bases). The germline gives CDR1 SGHTA, CDR2 FQGNSA. V was clipped by 0 bases and J by 4 bases, with 18 bases between them. The CDR3 runs to 18 residues. CDR3 in amino acids: CASSLARYREDGNEKLFF. CDR3 sequence (DNA): TGTGCCAGCAGCTTAGCGCGTTACAGGGAAGATGGTAATGAAAAACTGTTTTTT.

The chain is built from TRBV28 and TRBJ2-5; 9 nucleotides align to TRBD1. The CDR3 consists of 16 residues. Germline V gene sequence: CDR1 MDHEN, CDR2 SYDVKM. V dropped 6 bases and J dropped 1; count of bases not matched to a gene: 9. As DNA, the CDR3 is TGTGCCAGCAGCGAAAGGGACAGGGTGGTCCAAGAGACCCAGTACTTC. It codes for CASSERDRVVQETQYF.

The J gene is TRBJ1-2, the V gene TRBV9; D gene ambiguous. V shed 4 bases and J shed 0 bases, with 13 bases lying between them. Germline CDR1 and CDR2: SGDLS and YYNGEE. This CDR3 region has 15 residues. The CDR3 sequence: CASSPLNVANYGYTF. As DNA, the CDR3 is TGTGCCAGCAGCCCCCTGAACGTAGCTAACTATGGCTACACCTTC.

This chain links TRBV3-1 with TRBJ2-1; D ambiguous. The V end lost 0 bases, the J end lost 6 bases, and 6 bases lay between the germline ends. The CDR3 consists of 13 residues. Germline CDR1 and CDR2: LGHDT and YNNKEL (reference sequence). The CDR3 DNA reads TGTGCCAGCAGCCAAGAATCCGCCAATGAGCAGTTCTTC. Its protein product is CASSQESANEQFF.

The rearrangement joins TRBV20-1 to TRBJ2-5; possibly TRBD2 for D (6 bases). V lost 5 bases and J lost 1, with 8 bases in between. Germline V CDR1 and CDR2: DFQATT, SNEGSKA (reference sequence). The CDR3 runs 12 residues. CDR3 region: CSAWDFQETQYF. Here the CDR3 DNA reads TGCAGTGCTTGGGACTTCCAAGAGACCCAGTACTTC.

This rearrangement joins TRBV27 to TRBJ2-7; D may be TRBD2 (6 bases). V gave up 4 bases and J gave up 3 bases, with 13 bases separating them. The CDR3 runs to 14 residues. Germline V gene lookup returns CDR1 MNHEY and CDR2 SMNVEV (reference sequence). In DNA form, the CDR3 reads TGTGCCAGCAGTTCCGGGTGGGGGGACTACGAGCAGTACTTC. Its protein product is CASSSGWGDYEQYF.

This clonotype was recorded only once. The chain recombines TRBV19 with TRBJ1-2; D perhaps matches TRBD1 (5 bases). Germline V gene data show CDR1 as LNHDA and CDR2 as SQIVND (reference sequence). Trimming removed 1 base from V and 8 bases from J, with 23 bases in between. The CDR3 runs to 17 residues. CDR3 region: CASSIGYRSGDERGYTF. The CDR3, as DNA: TGTGCCAGTAGTATAGGATACAGGAGCGGAGACGAAAGAGGCTACACCTTC.

The CDR3 spells CASSPKTWDGEAFF. As DNA, the CDR3 is TGTGCCAGCAGCCCAAAAACCTGGGACGGCGAAGCTTTCTTT. The chain uses TRBV3-1 and TRBJ1-1, with TRBD1 as a possible D gene (5 bases). V was shortened by 4 bases and J by 8 bases, with 17 bases between the two germline ends. The CDR3 loop spans 14 amino acids. Germline V gives CDR1 LGHDT, CDR2 YNNKEL (reference sequence). Filled out from reference TRBV3-1 and TRBJ1-1, the complete variable domain reads DTAVSQTPKYLVTQMGNDKSIKCEQNLGHDTMYWYKQDSKKFLKIMFSYNNKELIINETVPNRFSPKSPDKAHLNLHINSLELGDSAVYFCASSPKTWDGEAFFGQGTRLTVV.

This sequence joins TRBV11-2 and TRBJ2-1; D unresolved. CDR1 SGHAT and CDR2 FQNNGV come from the germline V gene. Deletions cut 4 bases from V and 2 bases from J, with 9 bases between. CDR3 size: 14 residues. The CDR3 bases are TGTGCCAGCAGCTCCTCTGGTCCCTACAATGAGCAGTTCTTC. This sequence encodes CASSSSGPYNEQFF.

The genes are TRBV5-1 and TRBJ2-5; weak D call: TRBD1 (5 bases). Germline CDR1 is SGHRS and CDR2 is YFSETQ. V lost 5 bases, J lost 0 bases, and 5 bases lay in between. This CDR3 spans 12 amino acids. The CDR3 bases are TGCGCCAGCAGAGGGGACCAAGAGACCCAGTACTTC. It yields the protein CASRGDQETQYF. Supplemented by reference TRBV5-1 and TRBJ2-5, the full variable domain reads KAGVTQTPRYLIKTRGQQVTLSCSPISGHRSVSWYQQTPGQGLQFLFEYFSETQRNKGNFPGRFSGRQFSNSRSEMNVSTLELGDSALYLCASRGDQETQYFGPGTRLLVL.

This rearrangement joins TRBV6-2 or TRBV6-3 to TRBJ1-2; the D is unclear. Germline values: CDR1 MNHEY, CDR2 SVGEGT. With 2 bases removed from V and 5 bases from J, the gap between germline ends came to 12 bases. CDR3 length: 14 amino acids. The CDR3 here is CASSYERPLYGYTF. CDR3 nucleotides: TGTGCCAGCAGTTACGAGCGGCCATTATATGGCTACACCTTC.

V and J are TRBV4-2 and TRBJ2-2, with D tentatively TRBD2 (5 bases). Germline assignment: CDR1 LGHNA and CDR2 YNFKEQ. V dropped 0 bases and J dropped 2 bases, with 7 bases sitting between them. The CDR3 loop spans 15 amino acids. CDR3 DNA: TGTGCCAGCAGCCAAGATACTAGAAACACCGGGGAGCTGTTTTTT. This codes for CASSQDTRNTGELFF.